This T cell receptor (beta chain) was recovered during a study of T cells in Graves' hyperthyroidism and ophthalmopathy (dated by TCRdb to about 2019). Some background on the complete study: Peripheral blood was collected at initial diagnosis, before any treatment. To identify TCR V-J signatures that set the groups apart, the researchers used a discovery cohort of 95 to 100 patients, made up of roughly 40 with Graves' ophthalmopathy and some 60 with stable Graves' hyperthyroidism. Whether ophthalmopathy could be predicted prospectively was tested in an independent validation cohort made up of under 20 hyperthyroidism patients plus 17 patients who later progressed to ophthalmopathy. The 85 to 100 discovery patients were randomly split 7:3 into training and test sets. In six Graves' hyperthyroidism patients, the study also compared T-cell repertoires from thyroid tissue with T-cell repertoires from blood. Following sampling, methimazole starting at 30 mg daily was given to hyperthyroidism patients, and high-dose intravenous methylprednisolone was given to ophthalmopathy patients. TCR Vbeta CDR3 sequencing of roughly 140 peripheral blood samples (over 40 ophthalmopathy, 75 or so hyperthyroidism and roughly 17 progressor patients) is reported in the paper. General study outcomes and caveats: Blood samples also contained most of the expanded thyroid clonotypes (frequency above 0.001), which suggests that blood repertoires may reflect thyroid immune responses. A model built on a 13 V-J signature distinguished ophthalmopathy from stable hyperthyroidism, reaching approximately 89% sensitivity and 81% to 83% specificity in cross-validation and 80%/75% in testing. Sample size was not statistically predetermined, and investigators were not blinded to group allocation. In validation, the model predicted progression to ophthalmopathy with around 71% sensitivity and less than 80% specificity, a median of approximately 6.5 months before onset.

TCR beta CDR3 regions were amplified from RNA transcripts. A first-round RT-PCR of the TCR CDR3 used the HTBI primer set with the Qiagen OneStep RT-PCR kit. Libraries were constructed in a second round of multiplex PCR, after which size selection and purification were performed. The libraries were sequenced on an Illumina HiSeq2000 using paired-end 100 bp reads. The source study handled its data this way. Raw data were processed with SOAPnuke, discarding reads with adapters, uncalled bases, mean Phred below 15, or no exact constant-primer or identifier match. High-quality paired reads were merged with COPE v1.2.5, and unique nucleotide sequences were defined as clonotypes. Clonotypes were aligned to IMGT TRBV, TRBD and TRBJ reference segments using MiTCR v1.1. Analysis was restricted to V-J combinations with a frequency above 0.0001, which covered about 99% of repertoires. The TCS score was defined as F50 (clonal expansion) divided by E x V (chaos), with BLOSUM62-based TCRdist calculated between CDR3 peptides within each V-J. Welch's t-statistics and random forest reduced roughly 500 V-J features to around 14, which were used in a naive Bayes classifier (R e1071). TCRdb reworked the public reads: Q25 trimming with fastp, MiXCR clone assembly, productive beta chains retained. Entries that share a CDR3 protein sequence are merged under the most common genes and DNA. What appears here as the V and J calls and clone size reflects TCRdb's work, not the paper's. This sample has 500,000 to 750,000 distinct CDR3 sequences in its table, and 15% to 19% of those were observed once. The ten top clones hold roughly 7.3% of the sample.

Reading the germline V gene (reference sequence) gives CDR1 LGHDT and CDR2 YNNKEL. V gives up 2 bases and J gives up 5 bases, and the segment between their germline ends measures 10 bases. The CDR3 starts with the cysteine, ends with the phenylalanine, and has 14 residues. The kept DNA is CDR3 alone, 42 bases in frame from the first base. Stable Graves' hyperthyroidism was defined as no progression to ophthalmopathy during 18 months of follow-up. Hyperthyroidism patients were aged 18 to 65 years and newly diagnosed, with disease duration of less than 2 months. Any patient with an uncontrolled infection, another autoimmune disease, pregnancy or lactation was excluded. Diagnoses were based on clinical symptoms, serum thyroxine and TRAb, thyroid ultrasound and orbital computed tomography. PBMCs were separated from under 11 ml of fresh peripheral blood using Ficoll-Paque density gradient centrifugation. Total RNA was extracted with Trizol reagent, and quality was checked on an Agilent 2100 Bioanalyzer.

This clonotype was counted at least ten times. Its antigen has not been determined. Base qualities were left out, and no much larger clone turns up one base away. The receptor comes from a woman aged 25 to 39 with Graves' hyperthyroidism. Sequencing was done on a sample of blood. In this chain, TRBV3-1 is recombined with TRBJ1-5, and possibly TRBD1, on 6 matching bases. CDR3 loop: CASSQRHRDQPQHF. The nucleotide sequence is TGTGCCAGCAGCCAAAGACACAGGGATCAGCCCCAGCATTTT.